The clone carrying this TCR beta chain was counted between two and nine times. No antigen is known for it. This sample is part of a study of early T cells in non-severe SARS-CoV-2 infection. Study at large: The sequenced material was bulk RNA from unsorted whole blood, and its chains were unpaired.

CDR3 length: 13 residues. Germline V gives CDR1 DFQATT, CDR2 SNEGSKA (reference sequence). Trimming removed 6 bases at V and 0 bases at J, with 11 bases between. Points from the study as a whole: The matching step, a VDJdb search, favored anti-spike CD8 responses and missed private and CD4 specificities.

Molecules of cDNA were individually given unique molecular identifiers that were attached to them. TCRdb re-derived calls from the 5' RACE reads in MiXCR, one entry per CDR3 protein. The sample shows over 85,000 distinct CDR3 sequences, around 14% of them seen only once. Sequencing was done on a sample of whole blood. This clonotype originated in an adult who was a healthcare worker with PCR-confirmed SARS-CoV-2 infection or an uninfected control (not recorded which). The gene calls are TRBV20-1 and TRBJ1-1; D is uncertain. The CDR3 coding sequence is TGCAGTGCCCCCCGATTCATGAACACTGAAGCTTTCTTT. Amino acids: CSAPRFMNTEAFF.